Shown below are 30 T cell receptor beta chains from a single sample sequenced in a study of OX40 agonist ivuxolimab in advanced cancers. TCRdb's copy holds only in-frame clones and misses some; the assay was immunoSEQ multiplex PCR. The data hold around 150,000 clones, with about nine tenths observed a single time. The sequenced sample was CD4+ or CD8+ T cells sorted from blood, obtained in a trial of the OX40 agonist ivuxolimab. These receptor sequences come from an adult with an advanced solid tumor such as melanoma, head and neck, liver or kidney cancer.

This chain connects TRBV11-2 to TRBJ1-3; unclear D gene. CDR3 length equals 11 residues. CDR1 SGHAT and CDR2 FQNNGV come from the germline V gene. The ends were cut back, 4 bases at V and 11 bases at J, with 9 bases in the middle. The CDR3 DNA reads as TGTGCCAGCAGCTCTGGTTATGCCATATATTTT. Protein product: CASSSGYAIYF.

The rearrangement uses TRBV7-2 and TRBJ2-7; the match to TRBD2 covers 8 bases. The CDR3 runs to 15 residues. Per the germline V gene, CDR1 is SGHTA and CDR2 is FQGNSA. V lost 5 bases to trimming and J lost 3 bases; unmatched junction nucleotides: 9. CDR3 nucleotide sequence: TGTGCCAGCAGCCTAGACCTAGCGGGCAACTACGAGCAGTACTTC. Encoded protein: CASSLDLAGNYEQYF.

The gene calls are TRBV9 and TRBJ1-2; 11 bases agree with TRBD1. This CDR3 region has 14 residues. In germline, CDR1 is SGDLS, CDR2 YYNGEE. The junction had 5 bases not matched to a gene; V was cut back by 3 bases and J by 7 bases. The CDR3: CASSDVDRGLGYTF. CDR3 DNA sequence: TGTGCCAGCAGCGATGTGGACAGGGGGCTTGGCTACACCTTC.

CDR3 nucleotides: TGTGCCATCAGTGAGGGGACAGGGAAAGCCGGGGAGCTGTTTTTT. Amino acids: CAISEGTGKAGELFF. The chain carries TRBV10-3 and TRBJ2-2; 9 nucleotides align to TRBD1. The V and J ends lost 2 bases and 6 bases, in that order; junction bases with no gene match: 4. The germline CDR1 and CDR2 sequences are ENHRY and SYGVKD. The length of the CDR3 is 15 residues.

The chain employs TRBV5-1 and TRBJ2-1; 11 positions agree with TRBD2. Germline V gene data show CDR1 as SGHRS and CDR2 as YFSETQ. The CDR3 extends over 15 amino acids. The V and J ends lost 2 bases and 3 bases, in that order; junction bases with no gene match: 1. CDR3 sequence: CASSLLAGVYNEQFF. The DNA for the CDR3 is TGCGCCAGCAGCTTACTAGCGGGAGTCTACAATGAGCAGTTCTTC. Full variable domain (rest looked up from reference TRBV5-1 and TRBJ2-1): KAGVTQTPRYLIKTRGQQVTLSCSPISGHRSVSWYQQTPGQGLQFLFEYFSETQRNKGNFPGRFSGRQFSNSRSEMNVSTLELGDSALYLCASSLLAGVYNEQFFGPGTRLTVL.

The CDR3 loop is CASSRTSGLYNEQFF. CDR3 nucleotides: TGTGCCAGCTCCCGGACTAGCGGGCTGTACAATGAGCAGTTCTTC. The chain joins TRBV6-1 to TRBJ2-1; TRBD2 matches 11 bases. V was pared by 8 bases and J by 4 bases, with 7 bases of the junction left unmatched. The CDR3 has 15 amino acids. Germline CDR1 reads MNHNS; CDR2 reads SASEGT.

This chain uses TRBV12-5 with TRBJ2-7; 8 bases agree with TRBD2. The length of the CDR3 is 13 residues. V was pared by 7 bases and J by 4 bases, with 6 bases of the junction left unmatched. In germline, CDR1 is LGHNT, CDR2 FRNRAP. CDR3 in DNA: TGTGCTAGTGCGAGCGGGAGACCGTACGAGCAGTACTTC. Amino acids: CASASGRPYEQYF.

This clone has a single count. The chain employs TRBV5-8 and TRBJ1-2; tentative D call: TRBD1 (6 bases). V was trimmed by 4 bases and J by 4 bases, leaving 11 bases between them. Germline-derived CDR1 and CDR2 are SGHTS and YDEGEE. There are 13 residues in the CDR3. As DNA, the CDR3 is TGTGCCAGCAGCGCACAGGGTCCCTATGGCTACACCTTC. It specifies CASSAQGPYGYTF.

The rearrangement links TRBV9 to TRBJ2-2; weak D call: TRBD1 (6 bases). This CDR3 comprises 15 residues. The V and J ends lost 6 bases and 5 bases respectively, with 17 bases between them. The germline V gene encodes CDR1 SGDLS and CDR2 YYNGEE. CDR3 bases: TGTGCCAGCACCCAACAGGGTTCAGGGACCGGGGAGCTGTTTTTT. This translates into CASTQQGSGTGELFF. Full variable domain (rest looked up from reference TRBV9 and TRBJ2-2): DSGVTQTPKHLITATGQRVTLRCSPRSGDLSVYWYQQSLDQGLQFLIQYYNGEERAKGNILERFSAQQFPDLHSELNLSSLELGDSALYFCASTQQGSGTGELFFGEGSRLTVL.

The rearrangement uses TRBV19 and TRBJ1-1; no firm D call. The germline V gene encodes CDR1 LNHDA and CDR2 SQIVND (reference sequence). Trimming stripped 5 bases from V and 7 bases from J, with 11 bases between. The CDR3 length is 12 residues. CDR3 in amino acids: CASSPGRLEAFF. DNA of the CDR3: TGTGCCAGTAGTCCAGGAAGACTTGAAGCTTTCTTT.

Only a few counts were recorded for this clone. J is TRBJ2-7 and V is TRBV4-1; 8 nucleotides agree with TRBD1. Germline CDR1 and CDR2: MGHRA and YSYEKL. The CDR3 length is 13 residues. The V and J ends lost 3 bases and 7 bases, in that order; junction bases with no gene match: 5. Here the CDR3 reads CASSQPGGSEQYF. In nucleotides, the CDR3 is TGCGCCAGCAGCCAGCCAGGGGGCAGTGAGCAGTACTTC.

This clone was counted once. The J gene is TRBJ2-5, the V gene TRBV2; D unclear. The last part of the DNA fits TRBJ2-7 better; the J call may be wrong. The germline gives CDR1 SNHLY, CDR2 FYNNEI. This CDR3 contains 12 residues. The CDR3 loop is CASSQSSYEQYF. CDR3 in DNA: TGTGCCAGCAGTCAGAGCTCCTACGAGCAGTACTTC.

Notes on this clone: Because it lacks the conserved phenylalanine or tryptophan at the end, this CDR3 is likely a read error. V and J are TRBV9 and TRBJ1-2, with TRBD1 as a possible D gene (5 bases). The CDR3 is 15 residues long. Between the trimmed V and J ends, which lost 1 base and 6 bases, there was a span of 16 bases. Germline V gene data show CDR1 as SGDLS and CDR2 as YYNGEE. CDR3 bases: TGTGCCAGCAGCGTAAGGTTCCCGGGGGGTGATGGCTACACCTCC. Residues: CASSVRFPGGDGYTS.

The chain is built from TRBV19 and TRBJ2-6; 9 bases fit TRBD1. After removal of 6 bases from V and 1 base from J, the junction contained 16 bases not matched to a gene. Germline CDR1 and CDR2: LNHDA and SQIVND (reference sequence). The CDR3 runs 20 residues. CDR3 DNA sequence: TGTGCCAGTAGCTCAGGGACAGGGCGCGTCCTCCTTTCTGGGGCCAACGTCCTGACTTTC. Its translation is CASSSGTGRVLLSGANVLTF.

DNA of the CDR3: TGTGCCAGCAGCCCCCCGCAGGTTTACAATGAGCAGTTCTTC. This codes for CASSPPQVYNEQFF. V and J are TRBV13 and TRBJ2-1; no clear D gene. The V gene's germline CDR1 is PRHDT and CDR2 FYEKMQ (reference sequence). The V gene lost 5 bases and the J gene lost 4 bases, with 12 bases spanning the gap. The CDR3 consists of 14 residues.

V is TRBV15 and J is TRBJ1-1; D is undetermined. Germline assignment: CDR1 LNHNV and CDR2 YYDKDF (reference sequence). The CDR3 covers 12 residues. V was trimmed by 1 base and J by 5 bases, leaving 5 bases between them. The CDR3 spells CATSRGHTEAFF. CDR3 sequence (DNA): TGTGCCACCAGCAGAGGTCATACTGAAGCTTTCTTT.

The rearrangement links TRBV19 to TRBJ2-7; 7 nucleotides match TRBD1. CDR3 length: 15 residues. In germline, CDR1 is LNHDA, CDR2 SQIVND (reference sequence). Unmatched junction bases numbered 7, after V lost 5 bases and J lost 0 bases. Written as DNA, the CDR3 is TGTGCCAGTAGTTCTGCCCGGGACAGCTCCTACGAGCAGTACTTC. Protein sequence: CASSSARDSSYEQYF.

The chain employs TRBV5-8 and TRBJ2-1; D is tentatively TRBD1 or TRBD2 (7 bases each). Germline-derived CDR1 and CDR2 are SGHTS and YDEGEE. With 0 bases removed from V and 7 bases from J, the gap between germline ends came to 17 bases. The CDR3 loop spans 16 amino acids. CDR3 nucleotide sequence: TGTGCCAGCAGCTTGGCCCCGACAGGGAGGGTAAATGAGCAGTTCTTC. The encoded protein is CASSLAPTGRVNEQFF.

The chain employs TRBV28 and TRBJ1-5; no reliable D call. Looked up from germline, CDR1 is MDHEN and CDR2 is SYDVKM. V was clipped by 3 bases and J by 5 bases, with 14 bases between them. The CDR3 is 15 amino acids. For the CDR3, the DNA is TGTGCCAGCAGTTTCTCGATGGGGTTGGATCAGCCCCAGCATTTT. It yields the protein CASSFSMGLDQPQHF.

This chain links TRBV18 with TRBJ2-2; a weak D match, TRBD2 (6 bases). CDR3 length: 15 amino acids. The germline CDR1 and CDR2 sequences are KGHSH and LQKENI. Trimming shortened V by 0 bases and J by 3 bases, and 8 bases separated the two germline ends. In DNA, the CDR3 is TGTGCCAGCTCACCACCGGGGACTTACACCGGGGAGCTGTTTTTT. The encoded protein is CASSPPGTYTGELFF.

CDR3 DNA sequence: TGTGCCAGCAGTTTACGGTCTGGGTCCTACGAGCAGTACTTC. Translating gives CASSLRSGSYEQYF. The rearrangement uses TRBV27 and TRBJ2-7; D is uncertain. Germline V gene data show CDR1 as MNHEY and CDR2 as SMNVEV (reference sequence). Trimming shortened V by 2 bases and J by 1 base, and 9 bases separated the two germline ends. The CDR3 is 14 residues long.

This chain connects TRBV7-3 to TRBJ2-2; TRBD1 aligns across 7 bases. Germline values: CDR1 SGHTA, CDR2 FQGTGA. The CDR3 totals 14 residues. J gave up 5 bases and V 4 bases, and 4 bases lay outside the gene matches. The CDR3 loop reads CASSSQGETGELFF. The CDR3 DNA sequence: TGTGCCAGCAGCTCGCAGGGGGAAACCGGGGAGCTGTTTTTT. Together with reference TRBV7-3 and TRBJ2-2, the CDR3 gives the full variable domain: GAGVSQTPSNKVTEKGKYVELRCDPISGHTALYWYRQSLGQGPEFLIYFQGTGAADDSGLPNDRFFAVRPEGSVSTLKIQRTERGDSAVYLCASSSQGETGELFFGEGSRLTVL.

V and J are TRBV30 and TRBJ2-2, with no clear D. CDR1 is GTSNPN and CDR2 is SVGIG in the germline V gene (reference sequence). Trimming took off 1 base at V and 6 bases at J, with 3 bases between the two ends. This CDR3 is 11 amino acids long. The CDR3 loop reads CAWSGAGELFF. The CDR3 coding sequence is TGTGCCTGGAGTGGGGCCGGGGAGCTGTTTTTT.

V and J are TRBV5-4 and TRBJ1-1; TRBD1 aligns across 7 bases. Germline V gives CDR1 SGHNT, CDR2 YYREEE (reference sequence). The CDR3 spans 15 residues. The V gene end was trimmed by 0 bases and the J gene end by 5 bases; junction bases not matched to a gene: 7. The CDR3 is CASSLVGRGHTEAFF. In DNA form, the CDR3 reads TGTGCCAGCAGCTTGGTAGGTAGGGGGCATACTGAAGCTTTCTTT. Combining the CDR3 with reference TRBV5-4 and TRBJ1-1 gives the whole variable domain ETGVTQSPTHLIKTRGQQVTLRCSSQSGHNTVSWYQQALGQGPQFIFQYYREEENGRGNFPPRFSGLQFPNYSSELNVNALELDDSALYLCASSLVGRGHTEAFFGQGTRLTVV.

The CDR3 DNA sequence: TGTGCCAGCAGCTTGCGACTAGCGGGAGCTGAGACCCAGTACTTC. Amino acids: CASSLRLAGAETQYF. The J gene is TRBJ2-5, the V gene TRBV5-8, with 12 bases that match TRBD2. V dropped 1 base and J dropped 5; count of bases not matched to a gene: 3. The CDR3 has 15 amino acids. Germline CDR1 SGHTS, CDR2 YDEGEE.

J is TRBJ1-5 and V is TRBV25-1; no clear D. In germline, CDR1 is MGHDK, CDR2 SYGVNS. CDR3 length: 12 amino acids. V was clipped by 1 base and J by 4 bases, with 2 bases between them. The CDR3 region is CASSESNQPQHF. In DNA, the CDR3 is TGTGCCAGCAGTGAATCGAATCAGCCCCAGCATTTT.

The genes are TRBV5-1 and TRBJ2-7; the D gene is possibly TRBD2 (6 bases). Trimming removed 3 bases from V and 3 bases from J, with 16 bases in between. Germline CDR1 and CDR2: SGHRS and YFSETQ. The CDR3 contains 15 residues. CDR3 coding DNA: TGCGCCAGCAGCTCGCCGGGACTTGAACTCTACGAGCAGTACTTC. Its translation is CASSSPGLELYEQYF.

J is TRBJ2-7 and V is TRBV5-4, with TRBD1 matching over 10 bases. CDR1 is SGHNT, CDR2 YYREEE, per germline (reference sequence). Trimming cost V 0 bases and J 4 bases; bases outside gene matches: 4. This CDR3 spans 15 amino acids. The CDR3 protein is CASSLAGTGVYEQYF. The CDR3 bases are TGTGCCAGCAGCTTGGCCGGGACAGGGGTATACGAGCAGTACTTC.

V usage is TRBV7-2 and J usage is TRBJ2-7; 10 bases are a match to TRBD1. Germline V gene lookup returns CDR1 SGHTA and CDR2 FQGNSA. Germline trimming cut 7 bases from V and 4 bases from J; bases unmatched to any gene: 7. This CDR3 is 14 amino acids long. CDR3 amino acids: CASTYGQGEYEQYF. CDR3 in DNA: TGTGCCAGCACCTATGGACAGGGGGAGTACGAGCAGTACTTC.

The J gene is TRBJ1-5, the V gene TRBV6-4, with D perhaps TRBD1 (5 bases). The CDR3 is 16 amino acids. V lost 7 bases, J lost 5 bases, and 21 bases lay in between. Looked up from germline, CDR1 is MRHNA and CDR2 is SNTAGT. The CDR3 here is CASTLLRKGFHQPQHF. Here the CDR3 DNA reads TGTGCCAGCACCCTTCTCCGGAAGGGGTTCCATCAGCCCCAGCATTTT.